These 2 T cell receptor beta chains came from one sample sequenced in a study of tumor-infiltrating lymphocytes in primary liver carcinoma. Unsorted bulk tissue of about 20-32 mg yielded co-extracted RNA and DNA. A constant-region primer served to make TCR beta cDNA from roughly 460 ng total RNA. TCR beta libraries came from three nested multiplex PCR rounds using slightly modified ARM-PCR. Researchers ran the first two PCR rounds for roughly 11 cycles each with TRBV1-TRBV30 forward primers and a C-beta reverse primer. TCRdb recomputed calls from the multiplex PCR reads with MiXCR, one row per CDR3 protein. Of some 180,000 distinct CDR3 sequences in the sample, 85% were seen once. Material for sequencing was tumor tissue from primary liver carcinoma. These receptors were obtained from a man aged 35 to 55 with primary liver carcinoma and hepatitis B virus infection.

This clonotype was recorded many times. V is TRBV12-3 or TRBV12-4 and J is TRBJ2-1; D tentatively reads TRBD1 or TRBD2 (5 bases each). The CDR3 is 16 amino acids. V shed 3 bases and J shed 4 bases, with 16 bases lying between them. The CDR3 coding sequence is TGTGCCAGCAGTTTTAGAAACTGGGACCATTACAATGAGCAGTTCTTC. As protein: CASSFRNWDHYNEQFF.

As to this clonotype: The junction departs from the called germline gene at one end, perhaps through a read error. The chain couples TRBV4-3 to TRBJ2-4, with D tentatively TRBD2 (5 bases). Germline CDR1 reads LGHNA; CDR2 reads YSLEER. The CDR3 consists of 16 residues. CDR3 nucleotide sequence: TGCGCCGGCAGTCAAGAGGGCAGCCTAGCCAAAAACATTCAGTACTTC. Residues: CAGSQEGSLAKNIQYF.